The 23 T cell receptor beta chains below were found in one sample sequenced in a study of cytomegalovirus exposure and HLA in healthy donors listed by TCRdb under 2017. The library was generated by the immunoSEQ multiplex PCR assay. For the multiplex PCR, a mixture combining 60 forward primers for TCR Vbeta segments and 13 reverse primers for TCR Jbeta segments was used. This is the immuneACCESS table as TCRdb keeps it, with only in-frame sequences that have V and J called. A part of the clones is gone; compared with another copy, unresolved V genes explain less than half, and the rest is unexplained. Here the sample has about 35,000 clones; around 69% occur a single time. Of the sample, around 8.2% falls within the top ten clones. Specimen: PBMCs. All receptors come from a woman between 25 and 40 years old in good health and CMV-seropositive.

The chain couples TRBV11-2 to TRBJ2-1; D is uncertain. V shed 0 bases and J shed 4 bases, with 10 bases lying between them. Germline-derived CDR1 and CDR2 are SGHAT and FQNNGV. The CDR3 consists of 15 residues. CDR3 coding DNA: TGTGCCAGCAGCTTAGAGTCCCGACTTTACAATGAGCAGTTCTTC. This translates into CASSLESRLYNEQFF.

The rearrangement joins TRBV18 to TRBJ2-3; 9 bases are shared with TRBD2. Germline trimming cut 4 bases from V and 1 base from J; bases unmatched to any gene: 12. The CDR3 has 18 amino acids. Germline V gene data show CDR1 as KGHSH and CDR2 as LQKENI. The CDR3 sequence: CASSLKRDLAGGTDTQYF. In DNA form, the CDR3 reads TGTGCCAGCTCACTAAAACGGGACTTAGCGGGAGGCACAGATACGCAGTATTTT. The full variable domain, rest sourced from reference TRBV18 and TRBJ2-3, is NAGVMQNPRHLVRRRGQEARLRCSPMKGHSHVYWYRQLPEEGLKFMVYLQKENIIDESGMPKERFSAEFPKEGPSILRIQQVVRGDSAAYFCASSLKRDLAGGTDTQYFGPGTRLTVL.

The CDR3 is CASSLRQGAGANVLTF. The CDR3 coding sequence is TGTGCCAGCAGCTTACGGCAGGGCGCTGGGGCCAACGTCCTGACTTTC. This chain links TRBV11-2 with TRBJ2-6, with a weak D call TRBD1 (5 bases). V gave up 2 bases and J gave up 2 bases, with 10 bases separating them. The length of the CDR3 is 16 residues. Germline-derived CDR1 and CDR2 are SGHAT and FQNNGV.

The CDR3 here is CASSLGLGTGGDEQYF. In DNA form, the CDR3 reads TGTGCCAGCAGCTTGGGTCTTGGGACAGGGGGCGACGAGCAGTACTTC. The chain couples TRBV5-5 to TRBJ2-5; 12 positions agree with TRBD1. The J call may be in error: the DNA end matches TRBJ2-7 better. Germline-derived CDR1 and CDR2 are SGHKS and YYEKEE (reference sequence). The CDR3 is made up of 16 amino acids.

The J gene is TRBJ2-7, the V gene TRBV6-5, with D possibly matching TRBD2 (6 bases). The germline V gene encodes CDR1 MNHEY and CDR2 SVGAGI. Trimming took 8 bases from V and 6 from J, leaving 17 bases between them. This CDR3 region has 13 residues. The CDR3 coding sequence is TGTGCCAGCCAATTTCGGAGGGATGGCGAGCAGTACTTC. Amino acid sequence: CASQFRRDGEQYF.

The V and J genes are TRBV11-1 and TRBJ2-2; D is perhaps TRBD1 (5 bases). The CDR3 contains 13 residues. V lost 3 bases, J lost 4 bases, and 6 bases lay in between. The germline V gene has CDR1 SGHAT and CDR2 FQDESV (reference sequence). CDR3 in DNA: TGTGCCAGCAGCTTGCAGGGCACCGGGGAGCTGTTTTTT. Translated: CASSLQGTGELFF.

The CDR3 DNA sequence: TGTGCCAGCAGTCCTAATAGCGGGGTTCGACAAGATACGCAGTATTTT. Encoded protein: CASSPNSGVRQDTQYF. The genes are TRBV2 and TRBJ2-3; TRBD2 agrees at 8 bases. This CDR3 contains 16 residues. V lost 5 bases and J lost 5; bases outside the gene matches: 12. Germline lookup yields CDR1 SNHLY and CDR2 FYNNEI. Supplemented by reference TRBV2 and TRBJ2-3, the full variable domain reads EPEVTQTPSHQVTQMGQEVILRCVPISNHLYFYWYRQILGQKVEFLVSFYNNEISEKSEIFDDQFSVERPDGSNFTLKIRSTKLEDSAMYFCASSPNSGVRQDTQYFGPGTRLTVL.

The chain has TRBV2 and TRBJ2-1; 11 nucleotides align to TRBD2. The trim removed 7 bases at V and 4 bases at J, leaving 6 bases unmatched. CDR1 is SNHLY and CDR2 is FYNNEI in the germline V gene. The CDR3 contains 15 residues. The CDR3 DNA reads TGTGCCAGCACTGTGACTAGCGGGGCTTACAATGAGCAGTTCTTC. It translates to CASTVTSGAYNEQFF.

This chain uses TRBV5-1 with TRBJ1-4, with 8 bases identical to TRBD1. Per the germline V gene, CDR1 is SGHRS and CDR2 is YFSETQ. This CDR3 comprises 14 residues. J was trimmed by 10 bases and V by 4 bases; bases with no gene match: 9. Here the CDR3 DNA reads TGCGCCAGCAGCATGGACAGGGAAGGTGGAAAACTGTTTTTT. As protein: CASSMDREGGKLFF.

Regarding this clone: Other DNA sequences of this sample code for an identical CDR3. V and J are TRBV4-1 and TRBJ2-7; D not resolved. The V and J ends lost 0 bases and 0 bases respectively, with 12 bases between them. Germline V gene lookup returns CDR1 MGHRA and CDR2 YSYEKL. This CDR3 spans 16 amino acids. The chain's CDR3 is CASSQELAVSSYEQYF. In DNA form, the CDR3 reads TGCGCCAGCAGCCAAGAACTGGCGGTTAGCTCCTACGAGCAGTACTTC.

On this clone: Different DNA sequences within this sample yield the same CDR3. The chain combines TRBV7-9 with TRBJ2-7, with 8 bases fitting TRBD1. The germline V gene encodes CDR1 SEHNR and CDR2 FQNEAQ (reference sequence). The J segment lost 6 bases and the V segment lost 6 bases, leaving 13 bases of the junction unmatched. The CDR3 consists of 15 residues. The CDR3 nucleotides are TGTGCCAGCAGTTCCCCCGGGACAGGCCGCCTCGAGCAGTACTTC. This codes for CASSSPGTGRLEQYF.

This clone came up once. The V and J genes are TRBV27 and TRBJ2-5; weak D call: TRBD1 (5 bases). Trimming cost V 1 base and J 2 bases, with 11 bases left between them. Germline V gives CDR1 MNHEY, CDR2 SMNVEV (reference sequence). The CDR3 length is 15 residues. The CDR3 is CASSLWGGTQETQYF. DNA of the CDR3: TGTGCCAGCAGTTTATGGGGCGGCACACAAGAGACCCAGTACTTC.

This clone has only a few counts. The chain carries TRBV5-8 and TRBJ1-2; D gene ambiguous. Trimming left V 0 bases short and J 2 bases short, with 11 bases between. CDR3 length: 15 amino acids. The germline CDR1 and CDR2 sequences are SGHTS and YDEGEE. The CDR3 protein is CASSLDPGPNYGYTF. Written as DNA, the CDR3 is TGTGCCAGCAGCTTGGATCCGGGTCCCAACTATGGCTACACCTTC.

A few counts support this clone. The V gene is TRBV5-1, the J gene TRBJ1-4; TRBD1 is a possible D gene (6 bases). Germline V gene data show CDR1 as SGHRS and CDR2 as YFSETQ. CDR3 length: 18 amino acids. V was clipped by 5 bases and J by 4 bases, with 24 bases between them. CDR3 residues: CASRTGTSAGAGNEKLFF. CDR3 DNA sequence: TGCGCCAGCAGAACTGGGACGAGTGCAGGGGCGGGTAATGAAAAACTGTTTTTT.

J is TRBJ2-1 and V is TRBV7-6, with TRBD2 identical over 11 bases. The germline V gene has CDR1 SGHVS and CDR2 FNYEAQ. V trimming: 1 base; J trimming: 6 bases; junction bases outside the gene matches: 5. This CDR3 spans 16 amino acids. This CDR3 reads CASSLVAGGHLNEQFF. CDR3 DNA sequence: TGTGCCAGCAGCTTAGTAGCGGGGGGGCACCTCAATGAGCAGTTCTTC.

This chain uses TRBV30 with TRBJ2-3, with 12 bases aligning to TRBD2. Per germline, CDR1 GTSNPN and CDR2 SVGIG (reference sequence). Germline trimming cut 5 bases from V and 4 bases from J; bases unmatched to any gene: 1. CDR3 length: 13 amino acids. The CDR3 sequence is CAWASGGADTQYF. The CDR3 DNA sequence: TGTGCCTGGGCTAGCGGGGGGGCAGATACGCAGTATTTT.

The rearrangement joins TRBV9 to TRBJ2-7, with a tentative D call TRBD1 (6 bases). The CDR3 totals 14 residues. Germline V lookup: CDR1 SGDLS, CDR2 YYNGEE. V lost 3 bases and J lost 4, with 14 bases in between. DNA for the CDR3: TGTGCCAGCAGCGAGGAACCTGACAGGTACGAGCAGTACTTC. It translates to CASSEEPDRYEQYF.

The chain couples TRBV6-6 to TRBJ2-5; 8 positions agree with TRBD1. Trimming removed 5 bases from V and 4 bases from J; junction bases left unmatched: 6. Germline CDR1 and CDR2: MNHNY and SVGAGI (reference sequence). This CDR3 contains 14 residues. This CDR3 reads CASSAQGAGETQYF. In DNA form, the CDR3 reads TGTGCCAGCAGTGCTCAGGGGGCAGGAGAGACCCAGTACTTC.

This clone was seen just once. V is TRBV18 and J is TRBJ1-3; 8 bases map to TRBD1. J was trimmed by 2 bases and V by 2 bases; bases with no gene match: 17. Germline assignment: CDR1 KGHSH and CDR2 LQKENI. The CDR3 loop spans 20 amino acids. The CDR3 bases are TGTGCCAGCTCACCAACCAAATGGAACCGACAGGGGTCGGCTGGAAACACCATATATTTT. This codes for CASSPTKWNRQGSAGNTIYF.

The genes are TRBV15 and TRBJ2-3, with D perhaps matching TRBD2 (6 bases). V dropped 7 bases and J dropped 0 bases, with 14 bases sitting between them. Germline V gene lookup returns CDR1 LNHNV and CDR2 YYDKDF (reference sequence). There are 15 residues in the CDR3. Written as DNA, the CDR3 is TGTGCCACCACCCCCCGGGAGAGAAGCACAGATACGCAGTATTTT. Translated: CATTPRERSTDTQYF.

The CDR3 DNA is TGTGCCAGCAGCGACCCTCAGACTCTCCAAGAGACCCAGTACTTC. Translation: CASSDPQTLQETQYF. The chain couples TRBV25-1 to TRBJ2-5; D not resolved. V was trimmed by 6 bases and J by 1 base, leaving 15 bases between them. The CDR3 runs to 15 residues. Per germline, CDR1 MGHDK and CDR2 SYGVNS.

The chain has TRBV28 and TRBJ2-2; no definite D call. Germline CDR1 and CDR2: MDHEN and SYDVKM. V lost 3 bases to trimming and J lost 2 bases, with 4 bases between them. The CDR3 is 13 amino acids. The DNA for the CDR3 is TGTGCCAGCAGTTTGCGAAACACCGGGGAGCTGTTTTTT. It translates to CASSLRNTGELFF.

CDR3 nucleotide sequence: TGTGCCAGCAGTTATAAAGCTTTCTATGGCTACACCTTC. Amino acids: CASSYKAFYGYTF. The chain has TRBV28 and TRBJ1-2; no clear D gene. Trimming cost V 4 bases and J 4 bases, with 10 bases left between them. Germline-derived CDR1 and CDR2 are MDHEN and SYDVKM. This CDR3 region has 13 residues.